These 32 T cell receptor beta chains originate from one sample sequenced in a study of shared clonotypes between healthy human individuals. The repertoire was sequenced with immunoSEQ multiplex PCR; TCRdb's copy has only in-frame clones and lacks some. The sample contains about 2 million clones, approximately 94% of which appear only once. Naive CD8 cells lacked CD45RO, underwent positive selection for CCR7 and left out terminally differentiated effector memory CD45RA+ cells. Sequenced material: naive CD8+ T cells sorted from blood. Receptor source: a man younger than 35 in good health.

The chain has TRBV4-3 and TRBJ2-7; 8 bases line up with TRBD2. The V gene end was trimmed by 2 bases and the J gene end by 3 bases; junction bases not matched to a gene: 15. The CDR3 extends over 18 amino acids. Germline lookup yields CDR1 LGHNA and CDR2 YSLEER. The CDR3 sequence: CASSQRYTTSGGGYEQYF. CDR3 sequence (DNA): TGCGCCAGCAGCCAAAGATATACTACTAGCGGAGGGGGCTACGAGCAGTACTTC.

The rearrangement links TRBV2 to TRBJ2-5, with 10 bases fitting TRBD1. Germline V CDR1 and CDR2: SNHLY, FYNNEI. The CDR3 runs to 17 residues. Trimming took 2 bases from V and 3 from J; bases not matched to a gene: 9. The CDR3 coding sequence is TGTGCCAGCAGTGAACATCTCTCGACAGGGGGCGAAGAGACCCAGTACTTC. It encodes CASSEHLSTGGEETQYF.

The chain combines TRBV11-2 with TRBJ2-1; TRBD2 matches 14 bases. Germline values: CDR1 SGHAT, CDR2 FQNNGV. The CDR3 contains 17 residues. The V and J ends lost 8 bases and 5 bases, in that order; junction bases with no gene match: 11. CDR3 DNA: TGTGCCAGCGGCCCTGGGACTAGCGGGAGTTACCACAATGAGCAGTTCTTC. This sequence encodes CASGPGTSGSYHNEQFF. Looking up the rest from reference TRBV11-2 and TRBJ2-1 gives the full variable domain: EAGVAQSPRYKIIEKRQSVAFWCNPISGHATLYWYQQILGQGPKLLIQFQNNGVVDDSQLPKDRFSAERLKGVDSTLKIQPAKLEDSAVYLCASGPGTSGSYHNEQFFGPGTRLTVL.

The rearrangement joins TRBV5-6 to TRBJ2-7; D is unclear. Trimming removed 3 bases from V and 2 bases from J, with 15 bases in between. This CDR3 has 15 amino acids. Germline assignment: CDR1 SGHDT and CDR2 YYEEEE. CDR3 DNA: TGTGCCAGCAGCTATAAACAGAGAACCACCTACGAGCAGTACTTC. Protein: CASSYKQRTTYEQYF.

The V and J genes are TRBV9 and TRBJ2-1; D gene uncertain. V lost 3 bases and J 9 bases, leaving 10 bases between the germline ends. This CDR3 contains 12 residues. The germline V gene encodes CDR1 SGDLS and CDR2 YYNGEE. As DNA, the CDR3 is TGTGCCAGCAGCGAGACCCCGGGTGAGCAGTTCTTC. It is translated as CASSETPGEQFF.

This chain connects TRBV4-3 to TRBJ2-3; TRBD2 agrees at 12 bases. The V and J ends lost 0 bases and 2 bases, in that order; junction bases with no gene match: 3. Germline-derived CDR1 and CDR2 are LGHNA and YSLEER. The CDR3 covers 17 residues. CDR3 protein: CASSQDRTSGDTDTQYF. DNA of the CDR3: TGCGCCAGCAGCCAAGATAGGACTAGCGGGGACACAGATACGCAGTATTTT.

CDR3 residues: CASSTGQGANSPLHF. CDR3 DNA sequence: TGTGCCAGCAGTACGGGACAGGGCGCAAATTCACCCCTCCACTTT. The J gene is TRBJ1-6, the V gene TRBV27, with TRBD1 matching 9 bases. From germline, CDR1 is MNHEY and CDR2 SMNVEV (reference sequence). Germline trimming cut 5 bases from V and 7 bases from J; bases unmatched to any gene: 6. The CDR3 runs to 15 residues.

J is TRBJ2-7 and V is TRBV7-8, with 7 nucleotides matching TRBD1. The CDR3 runs 14 residues. Germline CDR1 and CDR2: SGHVS and FQNEAQ. V lost 5 bases, J lost 2 bases, and 6 bases stayed unmatched. As DNA, the CDR3 is TGTGCCAGCAGCATAGGACAGGTTACCTACGAGCAGTACTTC. Its translation is CASSIGQVTYEQYF.

The rearrangement links TRBV28 to TRBJ1-2, with D perhaps matching TRBD1 (5 bases). Germline V gene data show CDR1 as MDHEN and CDR2 as SYDVKM. The length of the CDR3 is 14 residues. V dropped 3 bases and J dropped 4 bases, with 12 bases sitting between them. The DNA of the CDR3 is TGTGCCAGCAGTTTGGCCTGGGACGTCTATGGCTACACCTTC. Translated: CASSLAWDVYGYTF.

This CDR3 reads CASSHRQAYEQYF. DNA for the CDR3: TGTGCCAGCAGTCACCGACAGGCCTACGAGCAGTACTTC. The chain is built from TRBV6-5 and TRBJ2-7, with D possibly being TRBD1 (6 bases). CDR1 and CDR2 (germline): MNHEY, SVGAGI. The CDR3 extends over 13 amino acids. Trimming removed 5 bases from V and 2 bases from J, with 10 bases in between.

Comments on this clone: At the DNA level, this CDR3 is encoded by other sequences in the same sample as well. This chain joins TRBV7-9 and TRBJ1-5; 7 bases fit TRBD1. The CDR3 totals 14 residues. Per germline, CDR1 SEHNR and CDR2 FQNEAQ (reference sequence). Trimming removed 1 base from V and 4 bases from J; junction bases left unmatched: 1. CDR3 DNA sequence: TGTGCCAGCAGCTTAGGACAGGGAAATCAGCCCCAGCATTTT. The encoded protein is CASSLGQGNQPQHF.

The gene calls are TRBV5-1 and TRBJ2-2; 9 nucleotides match TRBD1. CDR1 is SGHRS, CDR2 YFSETQ, per germline. This CDR3 is built from 17 residues. J was trimmed by 5 bases and V by 0 bases; bases with no gene match: 8. For the CDR3, the DNA is TGCGCCAGCAGCTTGGAGGGGACAGGGTATCGAACCGGGGAGCTGTTTTTT. The encoded protein is CASSLEGTGYRTGELFF.

This chain joins TRBV23-1 and TRBJ1-5; 7 bases are a match to TRBD1. TRBV23-1 has ORF status, its function being uncertain. V lost 4 bases to trimming and J lost 1 base; unmatched junction nucleotides: 7. This CDR3 has 16 amino acids. The CDR3 sequence: CASSRGTGVSNQPQHF. In DNA form, the CDR3 reads TGCGCCAGCAGTCGGGGTACAGGGGTGAGCAATCAGCCCCAGCATTTT.

The rearrangement links TRBV2 to TRBJ2-5, with no clear D. The CDR3 covers 13 residues. Between the trimmed V and J ends, which lost 2 bases and 2 bases, there was a span of 6 bases. The germline V gene has CDR1 SNHLY and CDR2 FYNNEI. The CDR3 sequence is CASSELLQETQYF. In DNA form, the CDR3 reads TGTGCCAGCAGTGAACTACTGCAAGAGACCCAGTACTTC.

Turning to this clone: Other DNA variants within this sample encode the same CDR3. The chain uses TRBV9 and TRBJ2-7, with 9 bases identical to TRBD2. The germline V gene has CDR1 SGDLS and CDR2 YYNGEE. Losses at the gene ends were 0 bases for V and 4 bases for J; bases not matched to a gene: 5. The CDR3 runs 15 residues. The CDR3 DNA follows: TGTGCCAGCAGCGTAGGACTAGCGGACTCGTACGAGCAGTACTTC. It specifies CASSVGLADSYEQYF.

This chain connects TRBV27 to TRBJ1-2; 7 bases align to TRBD1. V lost 2 bases and J lost 8; bases outside the gene matches: 8. There are 14 residues in the CDR3. Per the germline V gene, CDR1 is MNHEY and CDR2 is SMNVEV (reference sequence). Written as DNA, the CDR3 is TGTGCCAGCAGTTTAGAGTCGACAGGGCAAGGCTACACCTTC. Its protein product is CASSLESTGQGYTF.

J is TRBJ2-2 and V is TRBV4-1; the D gene could be TRBD1 or TRBD2 (5 bases each). The germline V gene has CDR1 MGHRA and CDR2 YSYEKL. The CDR3 spans 14 residues. V was trimmed by 1 base and J by 4 bases, leaving 7 bases between them. CDR3 bases: TGCGCCAGCAGCCAAGTCGGGGCCACCGGGGAGCTGTTTTTT. Translated, it gives CASSQVGATGELFF.

Remarks on this clone: In the same sample, other DNA sequences code for this CDR3. The chain combines TRBV5-1 with TRBJ2-1; D is uncertain. The CDR3 spans 13 residues. Trimming cost V 0 bases and J 8 bases, with 9 bases left between them. CDR1 and CDR2 from the germline V gene are SGHRS and YFSETQ. CDR3 loop: CASSLGPGDEQFF. CDR3 sequence (DNA): TGCGCCAGCAGCTTGGGACCCGGCGATGAGCAGTTCTTC.

The chain recombines TRBV4-1 with TRBJ1-2; 9 bases align to TRBD1. This CDR3 is 15 amino acids long. The J segment lost 7 bases and the V segment lost 3 bases, leaving 9 bases of the junction unmatched. CDR1 is MGHRA, CDR2 YSYEKL, per germline. The CDR3 here is CASSQKTGGPAGYTF. DNA of the CDR3: TGCGCCAGCAGCCAGAAAACAGGGGGCCCTGCTGGCTACACCTTC.

The chain has TRBV7-8 and TRBJ1-3; TRBD1 might be the D (5 bases). V lost 8 bases and J 4 bases, leaving 21 bases between the germline ends. The length of the CDR3 is 16 residues. Germline V lookup: CDR1 SGHVS, CDR2 FQNEAQ. This CDR3 reads CASFPLAGTLGNTIYF. In DNA form, the CDR3 reads TGTGCCAGCTTCCCCTTAGCGGGGACTCTCGGAAACACCATATATTTT.

This chain links TRBV29-1 with TRBJ1-1; the D gene is possibly TRBD1 (6 bases). The V and J ends lost 5 bases and 0 bases respectively, with 16 bases between them. CDR1 is SQVTM, CDR2 ANQGSEA, per germline. There are 15 residues in the CDR3. The CDR3 region is CSVCFQGIMNTEAFF. The CDR3 DNA follows: TGCAGCGTTTGCTTTCAGGGGATAATGAACACTGAAGCTTTCTTT.

This chain uses TRBV9 with TRBJ2-3; 8 bases are shared with TRBD2. Looked up from germline, CDR1 is SGDLS and CDR2 is YYNGEE. This CDR3 contains 16 residues. The V gene end was trimmed by 3 bases and the J gene end by 3 bases; junction bases not matched to a gene: 9. The CDR3 DNA is TGTGCCAGCAGCGAGACGGGGGGGACCGGGACAGATACGCAGTATTTT. Protein sequence: CASSETGGTGTDTQYF.

The J gene is TRBJ1-2, the V gene TRBV7-8; 7 bases match TRBD1. This CDR3 contains 15 residues. V trimming: 6 bases; J trimming: 5 bases; junction bases outside the gene matches: 12. Germline lookup yields CDR1 SGHVS and CDR2 FQNEAQ. CDR3 residues: CASSSPGQRKYGYTF. In DNA, the CDR3 is TGTGCCAGCAGTTCCCCGGGACAGAGGAAGTATGGCTACACCTTC.

A single count supports this clone. This chain connects TRBV9 to TRBJ2-7, with D perhaps matching TRBD2 (5 bases). The CDR3 sequence is 14 residues long. Trimming shortened V by 0 bases and J by 6 bases, and 13 bases separated the two germline ends. Germline CDR1 SGDLS, CDR2 YYNGEE. The CDR3 DNA sequence: TGTGCCAGCAGCGTAGAGGAGGTACCGGGCGAGCAGTACTTC. Residues: CASSVEEVPGEQYF.

The gene calls are TRBV19 and TRBJ2-7; 7 bases align to TRBD1. V gave up 7 bases and J gave up 0 bases; unmatched junction bases: 3. The length of the CDR3 is 13 residues. Germline values: CDR1 LNHDA, CDR2 SQIVND (reference sequence). In DNA form, the CDR3 reads TGTGCCAGTACCGGACAGGACTCCTACGAGCAGTACTTC. Its translation is CASTGQDSYEQYF. Together with reference TRBV19 and TRBJ2-7, the CDR3 gives the full variable domain: DGGITQSPKYLFRKEGQNVTLSCEQNLNHDAMYWYRQDPGQGLRLIYYSQIVNDFQKGDIAEGYSVSREKKESFPLTVTSAQKNPTAFYLCASTGQDSYEQYFGPGTRLTVT.

The chain has TRBV9 and TRBJ2-1; either TRBD1 or TRBD2 may supply D (6 bases each). This CDR3 is built from 16 residues. V was clipped by 0 bases and J by 4 bases, with 14 bases between them. Germline V gives CDR1 SGDLS, CDR2 YYNGEE. CDR3 bases: TGTGCCAGCAGCGTAGATGTGCAGGGGAGGTACAATGAGCAGTTCTTC. Its protein product is CASSVDVQGRYNEQFF.

V and J are TRBV15 and TRBJ2-7; 9 nucleotides agree with TRBD1. V shed 3 bases, J shed 4 bases, and the junction held 7 bases outside the gene matches. The V gene's germline CDR1 is LNHNV and CDR2 YYDKDF (reference sequence). The CDR3 covers 15 residues. DNA of the CDR3: TGTGCCACCAGCAGCTCACAGGGGGCCGAATACGAGCAGTACTTC. Its protein product is CATSSSQGAEYEQYF.

The CDR3 is CSVRDRHYEQYF. In DNA, the CDR3 is TGCAGCGTTCGGGACAGGCACTACGAGCAGTACTTC. The gene calls are TRBV29-1 and TRBJ2-7; TRBD1 aligns across 8 bases. This CDR3 has 12 residues. The V and J ends lost 5 bases and 3 bases, in that order; junction bases with no gene match: 3. Germline V gene data show CDR1 as SQVTM and CDR2 as ANQGSEA.

J is TRBJ2-2 and V is TRBV13; no firm D call. This CDR3 is 16 amino acids long. Looked up from germline, CDR1 is PRHDT and CDR2 is FYEKMQ (reference sequence). With 7 bases removed from V and 1 base from J, the gap between germline ends came to 16 bases. For the CDR3, the DNA is TGTGCCAGCACCAAAGACTTCTACGGGAACACCGGGGAGCTGTTTTTT. As protein: CASTKDFYGNTGELFF.

This sequence joins TRBV10-3 and TRBJ2-1; weak D call: TRBD1 (5 bases). Germline CDR1 ENHRY, CDR2 SYGVKD. Between the trimmed V and J ends, which lost 1 base and 6 bases, there was a span of 10 bases. This CDR3 is built from 14 residues. The CDR3 bases are TGTGCCATCAGTGAGTTGGGGCCCGTCAATGAGCAGTTCTTC. This gives the protein CAISELGPVNEQFF.

This sequence joins TRBV7-9 and TRBJ2-3, with unresolved D. Germline CDR1 SEHNR, CDR2 FQNEAQ (reference sequence). Trimming stripped 5 bases from V and 6 bases from J, with 9 bases between. The CDR3 spans 12 residues. The CDR3 bases are TGTGCCAGCAGCGCCTTGCAGGATACGCAGTATTTT. Translation: CASSALQDTQYF.

This sequence joins TRBV27 and TRBJ1-2; D is unclear. V was trimmed by 0 bases and J by 4 bases, leaving 12 bases between them. This CDR3 comprises 15 residues. Germline V gene lookup returns CDR1 MNHEY and CDR2 SMNVEV (reference sequence). CDR3 DNA: TGTGCCAGCAGTTTATCCGGATACACGTCCTATGGCTACACCTTC. Amino acids: CASSLSGYTSYGYTF.